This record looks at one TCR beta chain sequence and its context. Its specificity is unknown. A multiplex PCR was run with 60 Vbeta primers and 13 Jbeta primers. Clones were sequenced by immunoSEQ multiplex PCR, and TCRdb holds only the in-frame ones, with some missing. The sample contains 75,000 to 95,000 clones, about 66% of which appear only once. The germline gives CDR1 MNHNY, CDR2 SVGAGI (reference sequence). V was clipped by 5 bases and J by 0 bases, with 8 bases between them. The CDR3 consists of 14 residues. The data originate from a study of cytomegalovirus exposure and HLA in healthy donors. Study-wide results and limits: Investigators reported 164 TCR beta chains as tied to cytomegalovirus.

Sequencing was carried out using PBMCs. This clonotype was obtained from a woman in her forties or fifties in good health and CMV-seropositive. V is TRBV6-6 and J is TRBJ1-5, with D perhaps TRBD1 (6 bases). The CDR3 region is CASSGTPSNQPQHF. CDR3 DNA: TGTGCCAGCAGTGGGACACCTAGCAATCAGCCCCAGCATTTT.